The 19 T cell receptor beta chains in this list originate from one sample, sequenced in a study of cytomegalovirus exposure and HLA in healthy donors. This PCR relied on a set of 60 Vbeta primers and 13 Jbeta primers. The data were produced by immunoSEQ multiplex PCR, yet TCRdb's version contains in-frame clones alone and is incomplete. The ten top clones account for over 1%, within a sample of tens of thousands of clones. The sequenced material came from PBMCs. The receptors stem from a man aged 25-45 years in good health and CMV-seronegative.

The chain is built from TRBV5-4 and TRBJ2-1; TRBD2 aligns across 8 bases. Germline CDR1 SGHNT, CDR2 YYREEE (reference sequence). J gave up 9 bases and V 4 bases, and 15 bases lay outside the gene matches. CDR3 size: 16 residues. The CDR3 reads CASSLGGTGGSSEQFF. In DNA form, the CDR3 reads TGTGCCAGCAGCCTTGGGGGGACGGGAGGGTCAAGTGAGCAGTTCTTC.

As to this clone: One junction end does not reproduce the germline sequence, and a read error may be involved. The genes are TRBV4-3 and TRBJ2-3; possibly TRBD2 for D (6 bases). The CDR3 totals 16 residues. CDR1 LGHNA and CDR2 YSLEER come from the germline V gene. CDR3 sequence reads: CASSQGTSGVLDKQYF. The CDR3 bases are TGCGCCAGCAGCCAAGGCACGTCGGGAGTTTTAGATAAGCAGTATTTT.

The CDR3 sequence: CASSLAADEQFF. The CDR3 DNA reads TGTGCCAGCAGCTTAGCGGCAGATGAGCAGTTCTTC. This chain uses TRBV7-2 with TRBJ2-1, with D unclear. The CDR3 is 12 amino acids. Trimming took 0 bases from V and 8 from J, leaving 5 bases between them. Germline assignment: CDR1 SGHTA and CDR2 FQGNSA. The variable domain in full, completed from reference TRBV7-2 and TRBJ2-1, reads GAGVSQSPSNKVTEKGKDVELRCDPISGHTALYWYRQSLGQGLEFLIYFQGNSAPDKSGLPSDRFSAERTGGSVSTLTIQRTQQEDSAVYLCASSLAADEQFFGPGTRLTVL.

The chain uses TRBV11-3 and TRBJ2-3, with D perhaps matching TRBD2 (5 bases). Trimming pared 3 bases from V and 0 bases from J, leaving 16 bases between. The CDR3 sequence is 17 residues long. Germline V gives CDR1 SGHNT, CDR2 YENEEA. CDR3 nucleotides: TGTGCCAGCAGCTTTCCGGAGCGGATACCTAGCACAGATACGCAGTATTTT. It is translated as CASSFPERIPSTDTQYF.

V usage is TRBV6-1 and J usage is TRBJ1-2; no clear D gene. CDR3 size: 14 residues. Germline assignment: CDR1 MNHNS and CDR2 SASEGT. Trimming pared 1 base from V and 6 bases from J, leaving 12 bases between. As DNA, the CDR3 is TGTGCCAGCAGTGAAGTTGGAGGCACGGATGGCTACACCTTC. Its protein product is CASSEVGGTDGYTF.

The chain uses TRBV30 and TRBJ1-2, with 9 positions matching TRBD1. Germline CDR1 GTSNPN, CDR2 SVGIG (reference sequence). This CDR3 region has 14 residues. Losses at the gene ends were 3 bases for V and 4 bases for J; bases not matched to a gene: 6. The CDR3 reads CAWRIQGAFYGYTF. DNA of the CDR3: TGTGCCTGGAGAATACAGGGGGCATTCTATGGCTACACCTTC.

The chain recombines TRBV5-1 with TRBJ2-7; 13 bases fit TRBD2. This CDR3 contains 17 residues. With 0 bases clipped from V and 2 bases from J, the junction kept 5 bases outside the gene matches. Germline-derived CDR1 and CDR2 are SGHRS and YFSETQ. CDR3 DNA sequence: TGCGCCAGCAGCTTGGGACTAGCGGGAGGAGCACCCTACGAGCAGTACTTC. Its translation: CASSLGLAGGAPYEQYF.

V and J are TRBV9 and TRBJ2-2, with 8 bases aligning to TRBD1. CDR3 length: 15 residues. Losses at the gene ends were 2 bases for V and 4 bases for J; bases not matched to a gene: 4. CDR1 is SGDLS and CDR2 is YYNGEE in the germline V gene. This chain's CDR3 is CASSVQGAGTGELFF. DNA for the CDR3: TGTGCCAGCAGCGTTCAGGGGGCGGGCACCGGGGAGCTGTTTTTT.

The rearrangement links TRBV7-9 to TRBJ2-4; D is possibly TRBD1 (6 bases). The CDR3 runs 14 residues. The germline V and J ends were trimmed by 4 bases and 1 base, with 8 bases remaining between them. Germline lookup yields CDR1 SEHNR and CDR2 FQNEAQ (reference sequence). The CDR3 DNA follows: TGTGCCAGCAGCTCCACAGGGGCCAAAAACATTCAGTACTTC. Protein: CASSSTGAKNIQYF.

The CDR3: CASSESKDTYSPLHF. As DNA, the CDR3 is TGCGCCAGCAGTGAGTCGAAGGACACATATTCACCCCTCCACTTT. The genes are TRBV10-1 and TRBJ1-6; D possibly corresponds to TRBD1 (5 bases). V shed 0 bases and J shed 8 bases, with 11 bases lying between them. CDR1 WNHNN and CDR2 SYGVQD come from the germline V gene (reference sequence). The CDR3 extends over 15 amino acids.

The V call is TRBV5-6, the J call TRBJ2-7, with 11 bases fitting TRBD2. This CDR3 has 15 residues. Germline V gene sequence: CDR1 SGHDT, CDR2 YYEEEE. V trimming: 3 bases; J trimming: 0 bases; junction bases outside the gene matches: 2. CDR3 protein: CASSSTSGDSYEQYF. The CDR3 nucleotides read TGTGCCAGCAGCTCGACTAGCGGGGACTCCTACGAGCAGTACTTC.

This chain uses TRBV7-9 with TRBJ2-6; no definite D call. V dropped 5 bases and J dropped 1 base, with 9 bases sitting between them. The CDR3 is 15 residues long. Looked up from germline, CDR1 is SEHNR and CDR2 is FQNEAQ (reference sequence). CDR3 sequence: CASSQLESGANVLTF. DNA of the CDR3: TGTGCCAGCAGCCAACTGGAGTCTGGGGCCAACGTCCTGACTTTC.

The chain has TRBV5-1 and TRBJ1-2, with D possibly being TRBD1 (5 bases). CDR1 is SGHRS and CDR2 is YFSETQ in the germline V gene. Deletions cut 0 bases from V and 8 bases from J, with 11 bases between. CDR3 length: 13 residues. CDR3 DNA sequence: TGCGCCAGCAGCTTGGGTGGGGCCTGGGGCTACACCTTC. Translating it yields CASSLGGAWGYTF.

J is TRBJ1-1 and V is TRBV10-3; D possibly corresponds to TRBD1 (5 bases). V lost 8 bases and J lost 1, with 8 bases in between. Germline assignment: CDR1 ENHRY and CDR2 SYGVKD. This CDR3 has 12 residues. Here the CDR3 reads CAIGGGNTEAFF. DNA of the CDR3: TGTGCCATCGGGGGGGGGAACACTGAAGCTTTCTTT.

To note about this clone: The junction departs from the called germline gene at one end, perhaps through a read error. V and J are TRBV4-2 and TRBJ1-1; perhaps TRBD1 as D (5 bases). CDR1 and CDR2 from the germline V gene are LGHNA and YNFKEQ. CDR3 size: 12 residues. CDR3 DNA sequence: TGTGCCAGCAGCCAAGTCCGGGGGGAAGATTTCTTT. It specifies CASSQVRGEDFF.

The chain joins TRBV5-1 to TRBJ1-2, with 10 bases that match TRBD1. The J segment lost 6 bases and the V segment lost 0 bases, leaving 5 bases of the junction unmatched. The CDR3 contains 15 residues. CDR1 is SGHRS, CDR2 YFSETQ, per germline. The CDR3 protein is CASSLGQGAIDGYTF. The CDR3 DNA is TGCGCCAGCAGCTTGGGACAGGGGGCGATTGATGGCTACACCTTC.

The chain has TRBV4-1 and TRBJ1-6; 9 bases are shared with TRBD1. The CDR3 is 13 residues long. Germline V lookup: CDR1 MGHRA, CDR2 YSYEKL. V shed 3 bases and J 11 bases; nucleotides not matched to a gene: 2. Here the CDR3 reads CASSQDRGTPLHF. Written as DNA, the CDR3 is TGCGCCAGCAGCCAGGACAGGGGAACACCCCTCCACTTT.

The V and J genes are TRBV5-1 and TRBJ2-7; perhaps TRBD2 as D (6 bases). Trimming pared 0 bases from V and 2 bases from J, leaving 12 bases between. CDR3 length equals 15 residues. Germline V lookup: CDR1 SGHRS, CDR2 YFSETQ. CDR3 residues: CASSLAGTVPYEQYF. CDR3 sequence (DNA): TGCGCCAGCAGCTTGGCGGGGACTGTACCCTACGAGCAGTACTTC.

V usage is TRBV7-9 and J usage is TRBJ1-2, with a weak D call TRBD1 (5 bases). The CDR3 contains 14 residues. The germline V gene has CDR1 SEHNR and CDR2 FQNEAQ (reference sequence). V was cut by 0 bases and J by 6 bases, with 11 bases left in between. CDR3 sequence: CASSLAGGYDGYTF. The DNA of the CDR3 is TGTGCCAGCAGCTTAGCGGGGGGATATGATGGCTACACCTTC.